This is a list of T cell receptor beta chains from one sample in a study of T cell repertoires in cytomegalovirus infection. The antigens of these receptors remain unknown. TCRdb fed the reads into MiXCR, producing one record per CDR3 protein. The sample shows about 900,000 distinct CDR3 sequences, roughly 30% of them seen only once. The source was cultured CD8+ T cells from PBMCs, collected from culture after CMV antigen stimulation. These receptors all stem from a human donor in good health (CMV status not recorded). Some clones in this sample may be carry-over from other donors' samples. Each CDR3 is given with its conserved first and last residue. The order of the fields is CDR3 length, J gene, D gene, V gene, clone size, CDR3 protein, CDR3 DNA. The D gene is left open where the match is weak. Clone size, where shown, is once, few, many, or a class for clones that have expanded.

len: 10; j_gene: TRBJ1-1; d_gene: .; v_gene: TRBV12-3/TRBV12-4; abundance: .; CDR3aa: CASSGQEAFF; CDR3nt: TGTGCCAGCAGTGGACAGGAAGCTTTCTTT
len: 14; j_gene: TRBJ1-5; d_gene: .; v_gene: TRBV7-8; abundance: few; CDR3aa: CASSYTGKNQPQHF; CDR3nt: TGTGCCAGCAGCTATACAGGGAAGAATCAGCCCCAGCATTTT
len: 16; j_gene: TRBJ2-2; d_gene: TRBD1; v_gene: TRBV5-1; abundance: .; CDR3aa: CASSLPGQGGTGELFF; CDR3nt: TGCGCCAGCAGCTTGCCCGGACAGGGTGGCACCGGGGAGCTGTTTTTT
len: 16; j_gene: TRBJ2-5; d_gene: TRBD1; v_gene: TRBV7-3; abundance: .; CDR3aa: CASSSTGDRGKETQYF; CDR3nt: TGTGCCAGCAGCTCCACAGGGGACAGAGGGAAAGAGACCCAGTACTTC
len: 16; j_gene: TRBJ1-5; d_gene: .; v_gene: TRBV7-6; abundance: few; CDR3aa: CASSAGTGSSGQPQHF; CDR3nt: TGTGCCAGCAGCGCCGGGACCGGGAGCTCGGGTCAGCCCCAGCATTTT
len: 12; j_gene: TRBJ2-2; d_gene: .; v_gene: TRBV12-3/TRBV12-4; abundance: few; CDR3aa: CASSNQGGELFF; CDR3nt: TGTGCCAGCAGCAATCAGGGCGGGGAGCTGTTTTTT
len: 13; j_gene: TRBJ2-5; d_gene: TRBD1; v_gene: TRBV12-3/TRBV12-4; abundance: .; CDR3aa: CAGSKDRGETQYF; CDR3nt: TGTGCCGGCAGCAAAGACAGGGGTGAGACCCAGTACTTC
len: 14; j_gene: TRBJ1-5; d_gene: .; v_gene: TRBV18; abundance: .; CDR3aa: CASSPPASNQPQHF; CDR3nt: TGTGCCAGCTCACCACCAGCAAGCAATCAGCCCCAGCATTTT
len: 13; j_gene: TRBJ1-2; d_gene: .; v_gene: TRBV19; abundance: .; CDR3aa: CASSIDVGYGYTF; CDR3nt: TGTGCCAGTAGTATAGATGTGGGATATGGCTACACCTTC
len: 15; j_gene: TRBJ1-2; d_gene: TRBD1; v_gene: TRBV12-3/TRBV12-4; abundance: .; CDR3aa: CASSHPEKGADGYTF; CDR3nt: TGTGCCAGCAGTCATCCGGAGAAGGGGGCGGACGGCTACACCTTC
len: 13; j_gene: TRBJ1-1; d_gene: .; v_gene: TRBV6-4; abundance: few; CDR3aa: CASSESMNTEAFF; CDR3nt: TGTGCCAGCAGTGAGTCCATGAACACTGAAGCTTTCTTT
len: 16; j_gene: TRBJ1-2; d_gene: .; v_gene: TRBV7-9; abundance: few; CDR3aa: CASSLGPRTTNYGYTF; CDR3nt: TGTGCCAGCAGCTTAGGTCCTAGGACAACTAACTATGGCTACACCTTC
len: 16; j_gene: TRBJ2-2; d_gene: .; v_gene: TRBV24-1; abundance: .; CDR3aa: CATSDFGGENTGELFF; CDR3nt: TGTGCCACCAGTGATTTTGGTGGGGAGAACACCGGGGAGCTGTTTTTT
len: 17; j_gene: TRBJ1-4; d_gene: TRBD1; v_gene: TRBV7-6; abundance: many; CDR3aa: CASSWGQGTFQRENLFF; CDR3nt: TGTGCCAGCAGTTGGGGACAGGGGACCTTCCAAAGAGAAAATCTGTTTTTT
len: 14; j_gene: TRBJ1-4; d_gene: .; v_gene: TRBV2; abundance: .; CDR3aa: CASSDHGRNEKLFF; CDR3nt: TGTGCCAGCAGTGATCACGGAAGAAATGAAAAACTGTTTTTT
len: 15; j_gene: TRBJ1-1; d_gene: TRBD1; v_gene: TRBV6-6; abundance: .; CDR3aa: CASSQDRVVHTEAFF; CDR3nt: TGTGCCAGCAGTCAGGACAGGGTGGTTCACACTGAAGCTTTCTTT
len: 16; j_gene: TRBJ2-5; d_gene: TRBD1; v_gene: TRBV4-1; abundance: few; CDR3aa: CASSPSGRGIQETQYF; CDR3nt: TGCGCCAGCAGCCCCTCCGGCAGGGGGATCCAAGAGACCCAGTACTTC
len: 14; j_gene: TRBJ2-5; d_gene: .; v_gene: TRBV28; abundance: .; CDR3aa: CASNNRALPGTQYF; CDR3nt: TGTGCCAGCAATAACCGGGCCCTGCCCGGGACCCAGTACTTC
len: 12; j_gene: TRBJ1-5; d_gene: .; v_gene: TRBV12-3/TRBV12-4; abundance: many; CDR3aa: CASGQGGQPQHF; CDR3nt: TGTGCCAGCGGGCAGGGAGGTCAGCCCCAGCATTTT
len: 14; j_gene: TRBJ2-5; d_gene: TRBD2; v_gene: TRBV10-3; abundance: few; CDR3aa: CAISRLAGQETQYF; CDR3nt: TGTGCCATCAGCCGACTAGCGGGCCAAGAGACCCAGTACTTC
len: 15; j_gene: TRBJ2-3; d_gene: .; v_gene: TRBV5-4; abundance: few; CDR3aa: CASGSGASDTDTQYF; CDR3nt: TGTGCCAGCGGTTCGGGGGCCTCAGATACAGATACGCAGTATTTT
len: 14; j_gene: TRBJ2-7; d_gene: TRBD1; v_gene: TRBV4-1; abundance: .; CDR3aa: CASSRDRSTYEQYF; CDR3nt: TGCGCCAGCAGCCGGGACAGAAGTACCTACGAGCAGTACTTC
len: 16; j_gene: TRBJ2-3; d_gene: .; v_gene: TRBV28; abundance: .; CDR3aa: CASTPGQGIFTDTQYF; CDR3nt: TGTGCCAGCACTCCCGGCCAGGGGATTTTTACAGATACGCAGTATTTT
len: 15; j_gene: TRBJ2-5; d_gene: .; v_gene: TRBV4-3; abundance: .; CDR3aa: CASSPEIRGQETQYF; CDR3nt: TGCGCCAGCAGCCCGGAGATAAGGGGACAAGAGACCCAGTACTTC
len: 13; j_gene: TRBJ2-1; d_gene: .; v_gene: TRBV10-3; abundance: .; CDR3aa: CAISEYRENEQFF; CDR3nt: TGTGCCATCAGTGAGTACAGGGAAAATGAGCAGTTCTTC
len: 15; j_gene: TRBJ2-3; d_gene: TRBD1; v_gene: TRBV7-8; abundance: many; CDR3aa: CASSPRTGRTDTQYF; CDR3nt: TGTGCCAGCAGCCCGAGGACAGGTCGCACAGATACGCAGTATTTT
len: 13; j_gene: TRBJ2-5; d_gene: .; v_gene: TRBV7-9; abundance: many; CDR3aa: CASSLGHQETQYF; CDR3nt: TGTGCTAGCAGCTTAGGTCACCAAGAGACCCAGTACTTC
len: 19; j_gene: TRBJ2-2; d_gene: .; v_gene: TRBV7-6; abundance: many; CDR3aa: CASSPSPGGHPGVTGELFF; CDR3nt: TGTGCCAGCAGCCCGAGCCCGGGGGGACACCCAGGTGTGACCGGGGAGCTGTTTTTT
len: 14; j_gene: TRBJ2-5; d_gene: .; v_gene: TRBV5-4; abundance: .; CDR3aa: CASSLAKYQETQYF; CDR3nt: TGTGCCAGCAGCTTGGCAAAGTACCAAGAGACCCAGTACTTC
len: 20; j_gene: TRBJ1-6; d_gene: .; v_gene: TRBV6-1; abundance: .; CDR3aa: CASSEFFAGLGGSYNSPLHF; CDR3nt: TGTGCCAGCAGTGAATTCTTTGCAGGCTTAGGGGGCTCCTATAATTCACCCCTCCACTTT
len: 13; j_gene: TRBJ1-2; d_gene: .; v_gene: TRBV5-8; abundance: .; CDR3aa: CASSLGATYGYTF; CDR3nt: TGTGCCAGCAGCCTCGGGGCCACCTATGGCTACACCTTC
len: 17; j_gene: TRBJ1-1; d_gene: TRBD1; v_gene: TRBV10-3; abundance: few; CDR3aa: CAISARQGDRGHTEAFF; CDR3nt: TGTGCCATCAGTGCCCGCCAAGGGGACAGGGGGCACACTGAAGCTTTCTTT
len: 16; j_gene: TRBJ2-2; d_gene: .; v_gene: TRBV7-9; abundance: .; CDR3aa: CASSPQPGEDTGELFF; CDR3nt: TGTGCCAGCAGCCCACAGCCAGGAGAGGACACCGGGGAGCTGTTTTTT
len: 15; j_gene: TRBJ1-2; d_gene: .; v_gene: TRBV12-3/TRBV12-4; abundance: .; CDR3aa: CASSPVQGTNYGYTF; CDR3nt: TGTGCCAGCAGCCCGGTCCAGGGGACGAACTATGGCTACACCTTC
len: 17; j_gene: TRBJ2-2; d_gene: TRBD1; v_gene: TRBV5-1; abundance: .; CDR3aa: CASSLWGQGTSTGELFF; CDR3nt: TGCGCCAGCAGCTTGTGGGGACAGGGGACCTCCACCGGGGAGCTGTTTTTT
len: 14; j_gene: TRBJ1-2; d_gene: .; v_gene: TRBV7-6; abundance: .; CDR3aa: CASSLNPFNYGYTF; CDR3nt: TGTGCCAGCAGCTTAAACCCCTTCAACTATGGCTACACCTTC
len: 13; j_gene: TRBJ1-1; d_gene: .; v_gene: TRBV4-1; abundance: few; CDR3aa: CASSRNKDTEAFF; CDR3nt: TGCGCCAGCAGCAGGAATAAAGACACTGAAGCTTTCTTT
len: 16; j_gene: TRBJ2-1; d_gene: .; v_gene: TRBV7-6; abundance: few; CDR3aa: CASSLNDGGPYNEQFF; CDR3nt: TGTGCCAGCAGCTTAAACGACGGGGGCCCCTACAATGAGCAGTTCTTC
len: 14; j_gene: TRBJ2-3; d_gene: TRBD2; v_gene: TRBV6-1; abundance: many; CDR3aa: CATALAGGIDTQYF; CDR3nt: TGTGCCACCGCCCTAGCGGGGGGGATAGATACGCAGTATTTT
len: 14; j_gene: TRBJ2-3; d_gene: .; v_gene: TRBV10-3; abundance: .; CDR3aa: CAISHLNETDTQYF; CDR3nt: TGTGCCATCAGTCACTTGAACGAGACAGATACGCAGTATTTT